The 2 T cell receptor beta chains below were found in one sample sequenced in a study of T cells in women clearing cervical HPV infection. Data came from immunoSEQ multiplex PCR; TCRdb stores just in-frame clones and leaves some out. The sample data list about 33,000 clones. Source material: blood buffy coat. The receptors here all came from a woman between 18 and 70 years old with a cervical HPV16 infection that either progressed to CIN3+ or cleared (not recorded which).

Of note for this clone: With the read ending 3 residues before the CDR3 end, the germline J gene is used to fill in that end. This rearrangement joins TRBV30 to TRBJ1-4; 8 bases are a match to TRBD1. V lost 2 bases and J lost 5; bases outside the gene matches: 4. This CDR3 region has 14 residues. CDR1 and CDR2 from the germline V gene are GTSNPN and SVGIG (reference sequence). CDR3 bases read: TGTGCCTGGAGTACAGGGGGGAGAAATGAAAAA. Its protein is CAWSTGGRNEK. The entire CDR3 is CAWSTGGRNEKLFF.

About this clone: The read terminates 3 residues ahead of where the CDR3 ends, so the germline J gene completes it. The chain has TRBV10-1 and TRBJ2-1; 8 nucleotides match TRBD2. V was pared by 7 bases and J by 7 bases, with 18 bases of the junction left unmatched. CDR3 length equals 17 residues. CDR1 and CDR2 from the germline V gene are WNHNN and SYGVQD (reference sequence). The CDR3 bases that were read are TGCGCCAGCACCGCGGGGGGAGCGGGGCACGTAGGGAATGAG. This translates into CASTAGGAGHVGNE. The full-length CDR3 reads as CASTAGGAGHVGNEQFF.